This T cell receptor beta chain was documented in a study of T cells in Graves' hyperthyroidism and ophthalmopathy (dated by TCRdb to about 2019). Background on the whole study: Peripheral blood was collected at initial diagnosis, before any treatment. TCR Vbeta CDR3 sequencing of fewer than 150 peripheral blood samples (43 ophthalmopathy, 70 to 85 hyperthyroidism and around 17 progressor patients) is reported in the paper. After sampling, hyperthyroidism patients received methimazole starting at 30 mg daily, and ophthalmopathy patients received high-dose intravenous methylprednisolone. Whether ophthalmopathy could be predicted prospectively was tested in an independent validation cohort made up of roughly 20 hyperthyroidism patients plus 17 patients who later progressed to ophthalmopathy. TCR V-J signatures able to tell the groups apart were searched for in a discovery cohort of approximately 95 patients, of whom fewer than 45 had Graves' ophthalmopathy and about 55 had stable Graves' hyperthyroidism. Thyroid tissue and blood T-cell repertoires from several Graves' hyperthyroidism patients were also compared in the study. The 95 to 100 discovery patients were divided at random into training and test sets in a 7:3 ratio. Points the paper makes about the study in general: In cross-validation, a model built on a 13 V-J signature told ophthalmopathy apart from stable hyperthyroidism with 87.88% sensitivity and about 81% specificity, and in testing the same model reached 80%/75%. Sample size was not statistically predetermined, and investigators were not blinded to group allocation. In validation, progression to ophthalmopathy was predicted by the model with around 71% sensitivity and 72.22% specificity, a median of approximately 6.5 months before onset. Blood samples also contained most of the expanded thyroid clonotypes (frequency above 0.001), which suggests that blood repertoires may reflect thyroid immune responses.

The TCR beta CDR3 regions were amplified from the RNA transcripts. The first round of RT-PCR for the TCR CDR3 was performed with the HTBI primer set and the Qiagen OneStep RT-PCR kit. A second multiplex PCR round built the libraries, followed by size selection and purification. Sequencing of the libraries was done on an Illumina HiSeq2000 using paired-end 100 bp reads. The source study handled its data this way. SOAPnuke was used to process the raw data, throwing out any read that contained adapters or uncalled bases, had a mean Phred below 15, or lacked an exact constant-primer or identifier match. COPE v1.2.5 was used to merge the high-quality paired reads, and each unique nucleotide sequence was defined as a clonotype. MiTCR v1.1 was used to align clonotypes to the IMGT TRBV, TRBD and TRBJ reference segments. The analysis was restricted to V-J combinations with a frequency above 0.0001, which together covered around 99% of the repertoires. The TCS score was defined as F50 (clonal expansion) divided by E x V (chaos), with BLOSUM62-based TCRdist calculated between CDR3 peptides within each V-J. Welch's t-statistics and random forest reduced around 520 V-J features to roughly 13, which were used in a naive Bayes classifier (R e1071). The public reads were reanalyzed by TCRdb: fastp trimming at Q25, MiXCR alignment, in-frame beta chains only. Entries that share a CDR3 protein sequence are merged under the most common genes and DNA. These V and J calls rely on TCRdb rather than the paper's analysis. This sample comprises 350,000 to 400,000 distinct CDR3 sequences, under 20% of them detected only once. Together, the top ten hold around 3.6% of the sample.

This clonotype occurred many times. What antigen it recognizes has not been identified. No qualities accompany the bases; no much larger clone lies one base away. Stable Graves' hyperthyroidism was defined as the absence of progression to ophthalmopathy over 18 months of follow-up. Hyperthyroidism patients were aged 18 to 65 years and newly diagnosed, with disease duration of less than 2 months. Any patient with an uncontrolled infection, another autoimmune disease, pregnancy or lactation was excluded. Diagnoses were established on the basis of clinical symptoms, serum thyroxine and TRAb, thyroid ultrasound, and orbital computed tomography. PBMCs were separated from around 9.1 ml of fresh peripheral blood using Ficoll-Paque density gradient centrifugation. Total RNA was extracted with Trizol reagent, and quality was checked on an Agilent 2100 Bioanalyzer. Source material: blood. The source is a woman aged 18-29 years with Graves' hyperthyroidism.

This receptor has the CDR3 CASSVAAGGLTGELFF. The base sequence is TGTGCCAGCAGCGTAGCAGCGGGGGGACTTACCGGGGAGCTGTTTTTT. The sequence joins TRBV9 to TRBJ2-2; the junction holds 9 bases that match TRBD2. Unmatched junction bases come to 5, with V trimmed by 0 bases and J by 5 bases. From cysteine to phenylalanine, the CDR3 is 16 amino acids long. The entry retains the CDR3 DNA only, 48 bases that are in frame from base 1. CDR1 and CDR2 (SGDLS, YYNGEE) derive from the germline V gene.